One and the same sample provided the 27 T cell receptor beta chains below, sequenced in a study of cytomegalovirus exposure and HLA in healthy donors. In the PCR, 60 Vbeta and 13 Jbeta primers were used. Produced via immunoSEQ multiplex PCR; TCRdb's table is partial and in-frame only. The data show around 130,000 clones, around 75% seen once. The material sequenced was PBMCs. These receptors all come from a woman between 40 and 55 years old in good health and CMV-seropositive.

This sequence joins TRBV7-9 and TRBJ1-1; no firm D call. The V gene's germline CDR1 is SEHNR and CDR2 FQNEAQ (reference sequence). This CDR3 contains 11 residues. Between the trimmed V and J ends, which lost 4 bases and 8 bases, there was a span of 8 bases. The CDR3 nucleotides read TGTGCCAGCAGCTCGTCGTTCGAAGCTTTCTTT. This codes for CASSSSFEAFF. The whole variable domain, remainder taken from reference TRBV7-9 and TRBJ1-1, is DTGVSQNPRHKITKRGQNVTFRCDPISEHNRLYWYRQTLGQGPEFLTYFQNEAQLEKSRLLSDRFSAERPKGSFSTLEIQRTEQGDSAMYLCASSSSFEAFFGQGTRLTVV.

Here the CDR3 DNA reads TGTGCCAGCTCACCACCGGGACTAGCGTCCACCGGGGAGCTGTTTTTT. Translated: CASSPPGLASTGELFF. The rearrangement joins TRBV18 to TRBJ2-2, with TRBD2 matching over 10 bases. V lost 0 bases to trimming and J lost 4 bases; unmatched junction nucleotides: 2. In germline, CDR1 is KGHSH, CDR2 LQKENI. This CDR3 contains 16 residues.

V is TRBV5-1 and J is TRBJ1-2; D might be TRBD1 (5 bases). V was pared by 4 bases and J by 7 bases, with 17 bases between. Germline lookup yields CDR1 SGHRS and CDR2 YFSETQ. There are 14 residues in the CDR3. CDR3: CASSPQVLLFGYTF. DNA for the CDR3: TGCGCCAGCAGCCCACAGGTTCTCCTCTTTGGCTACACCTTC.

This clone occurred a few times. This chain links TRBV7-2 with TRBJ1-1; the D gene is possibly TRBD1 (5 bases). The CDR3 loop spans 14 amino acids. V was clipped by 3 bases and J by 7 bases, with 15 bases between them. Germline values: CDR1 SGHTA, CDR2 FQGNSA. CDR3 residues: CASSLVGTGDEAFF. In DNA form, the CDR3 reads TGTGCCAGCAGCTTGGTAGGAACGGGGGATGAAGCTTTCTTT.

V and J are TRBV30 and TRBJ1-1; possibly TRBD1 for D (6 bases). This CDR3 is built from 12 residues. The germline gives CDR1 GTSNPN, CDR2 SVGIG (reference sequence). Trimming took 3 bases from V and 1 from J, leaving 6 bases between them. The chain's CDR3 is CAWRQGNTEAFF. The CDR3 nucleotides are TGTGCCTGGAGACAGGGGAACACTGAAGCTTTCTTT. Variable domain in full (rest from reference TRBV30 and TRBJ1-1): SQTIHQWPATLVQPVGSPLSLECTVEGTSNPNLYWYRQAAGRGLQLLFYSVGIGQISSEVPQNLSASRPQDRQFILSSKKLLLSDSGFYLCAWRQGNTEAFFGQGTRLTVV.

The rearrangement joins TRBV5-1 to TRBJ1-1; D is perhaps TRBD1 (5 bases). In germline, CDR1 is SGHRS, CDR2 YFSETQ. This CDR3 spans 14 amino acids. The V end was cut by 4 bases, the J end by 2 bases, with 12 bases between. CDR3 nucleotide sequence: TGCGCCAGCAGCGTACAGGCCGCAAACACTGAAGCTTTCTTT. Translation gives CASSVQAANTEAFF.

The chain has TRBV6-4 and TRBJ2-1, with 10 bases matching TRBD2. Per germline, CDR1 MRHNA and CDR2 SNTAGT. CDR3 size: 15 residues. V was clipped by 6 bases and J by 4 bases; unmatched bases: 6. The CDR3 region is CASSEGTSEYNEQFF. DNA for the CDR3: TGTGCCAGCAGCGAGGGGACTAGCGAATACAATGAGCAGTTCTTC.

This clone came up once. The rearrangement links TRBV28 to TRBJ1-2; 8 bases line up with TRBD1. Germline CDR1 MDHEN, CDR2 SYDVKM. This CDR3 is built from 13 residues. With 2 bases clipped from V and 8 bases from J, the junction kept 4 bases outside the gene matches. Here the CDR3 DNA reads TGTGCCAGCAGTTTAGACAGGGGCTGGGGCTACACCTTC. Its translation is CASSLDRGWGYTF.

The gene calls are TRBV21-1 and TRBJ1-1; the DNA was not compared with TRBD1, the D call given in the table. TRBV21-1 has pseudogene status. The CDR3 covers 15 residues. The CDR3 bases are TGTGCCAGCAGCTCCCTGACAGGGCGTCAAGCTGAAGCTTTCTTT. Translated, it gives CASSSLTGRQAEAFF.

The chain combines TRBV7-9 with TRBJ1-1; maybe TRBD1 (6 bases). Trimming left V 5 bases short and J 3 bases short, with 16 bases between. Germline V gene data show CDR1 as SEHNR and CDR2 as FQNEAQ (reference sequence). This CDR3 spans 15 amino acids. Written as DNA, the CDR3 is TGTGCCAGCAGCCGTACAGGGATAAGGGACACTGAAGCTTTCTTT. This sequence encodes CASSRTGIRDTEAFF.

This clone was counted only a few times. As DNA, the CDR3 is TGTGCCAGCAGCTTAGTAGGCCTAGCGGGGAAGCCTTTCCAAGAGACCCAGTACTTC. It translates to CASSLVGLAGKPFQETQYF. The chain carries TRBV7-2 and TRBJ2-5; 9 bases match TRBD2. CDR1 is SGHTA, CDR2 FQGNSA, per germline. This CDR3 comprises 19 residues. V lost 1 base and J lost 1; bases outside the gene matches: 13.

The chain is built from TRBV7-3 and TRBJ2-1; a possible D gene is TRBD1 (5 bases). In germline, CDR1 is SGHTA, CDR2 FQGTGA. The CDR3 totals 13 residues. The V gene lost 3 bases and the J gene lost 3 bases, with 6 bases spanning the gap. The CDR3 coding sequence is TGTGCCAGCAGCTTCGACAGCTACAATGAGCAGTTCTTC. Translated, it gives CASSFDSYNEQFF.

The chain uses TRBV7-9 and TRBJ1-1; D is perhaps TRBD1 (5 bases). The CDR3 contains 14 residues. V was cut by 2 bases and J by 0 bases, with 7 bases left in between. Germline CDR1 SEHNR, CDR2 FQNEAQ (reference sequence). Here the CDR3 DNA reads TGTGCCAGCAGCTTATCGACAGTGAACACTGAAGCTTTCTTT. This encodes CASSLSTVNTEAFF. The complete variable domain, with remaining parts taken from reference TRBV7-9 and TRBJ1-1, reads DTGVSQNPRHKITKRGQNVTFRCDPISEHNRLYWYRQTLGQGPEFLTYFQNEAQLEKSRLLSDRFSAERPKGSFSTLEIQRTEQGDSAMYLCASSLSTVNTEAFFGQGTRLTVV.

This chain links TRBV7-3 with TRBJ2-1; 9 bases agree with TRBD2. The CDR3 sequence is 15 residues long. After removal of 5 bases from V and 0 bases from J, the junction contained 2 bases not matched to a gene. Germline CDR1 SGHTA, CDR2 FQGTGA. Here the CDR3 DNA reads TGTGCCAGCAGCGATAGCGGGAGCTCCTACAATGAGCAGTTCTTC. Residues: CASSDSGSSYNEQFF.

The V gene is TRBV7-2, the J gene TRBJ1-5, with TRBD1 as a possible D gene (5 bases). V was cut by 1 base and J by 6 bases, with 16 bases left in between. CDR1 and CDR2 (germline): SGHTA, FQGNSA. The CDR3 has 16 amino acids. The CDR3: CASSLGGGLRIQPQHF. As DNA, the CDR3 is TGTGCCAGCAGCTTAGGGGGGGGACTCCGAATTCAGCCCCAGCATTTT.

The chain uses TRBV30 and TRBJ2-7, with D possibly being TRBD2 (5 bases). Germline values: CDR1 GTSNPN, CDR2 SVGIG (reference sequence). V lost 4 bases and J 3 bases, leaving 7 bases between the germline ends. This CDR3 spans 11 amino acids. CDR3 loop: CAWTGVYEQYF. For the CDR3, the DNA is TGTGCCTGGACCGGGGTCTACGAGCAGTACTTC.

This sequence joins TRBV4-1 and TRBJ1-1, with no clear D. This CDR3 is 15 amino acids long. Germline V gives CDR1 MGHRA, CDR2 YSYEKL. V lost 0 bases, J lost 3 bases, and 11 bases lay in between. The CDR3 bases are TGCGCCAGCAGCCAAGATCCAAGACATTACACTGAAGCTTTCTTT. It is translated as CASSQDPRHYTEAFF.

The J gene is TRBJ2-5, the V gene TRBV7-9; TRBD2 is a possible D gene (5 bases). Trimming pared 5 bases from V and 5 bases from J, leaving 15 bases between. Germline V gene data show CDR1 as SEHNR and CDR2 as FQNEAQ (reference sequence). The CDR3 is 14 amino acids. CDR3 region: CASSLDGRRETQYF. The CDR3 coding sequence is TGTGCCAGCAGCCTCGACGGAAGGAGGGAGACCCAGTACTTC. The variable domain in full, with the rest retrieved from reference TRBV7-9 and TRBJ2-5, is DTGVSQNPRHKITKRGQNVTFRCDPISEHNRLYWYRQTLGQGPEFLTYFQNEAQLEKSRLLSDRFSAERPKGSFSTLEIQRTEQGDSAMYLCASSLDGRRETQYFGPGTRLLVL.

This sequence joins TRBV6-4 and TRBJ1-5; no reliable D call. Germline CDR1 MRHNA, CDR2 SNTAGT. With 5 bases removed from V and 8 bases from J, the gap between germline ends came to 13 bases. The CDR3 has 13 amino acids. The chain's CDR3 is CASSCRVREPQHF. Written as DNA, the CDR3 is TGTGCCAGCAGTTGTCGGGTGCGGGAGCCCCAGCATTTT.

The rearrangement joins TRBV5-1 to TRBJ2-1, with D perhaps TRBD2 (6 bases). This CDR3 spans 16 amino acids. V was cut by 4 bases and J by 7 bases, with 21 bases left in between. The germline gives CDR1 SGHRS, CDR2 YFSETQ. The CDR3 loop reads CASSTFIAAEENEQFF. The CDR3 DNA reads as TGCGCCAGCAGCACCTTCATAGCGGCAGAGGAGAATGAGCAGTTCTTC.

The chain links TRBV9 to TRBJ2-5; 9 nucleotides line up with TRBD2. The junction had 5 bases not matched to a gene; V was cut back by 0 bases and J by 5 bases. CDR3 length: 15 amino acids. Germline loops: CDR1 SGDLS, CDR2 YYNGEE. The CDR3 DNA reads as TGTGCCAGCAGCGTAGGGCTAGCGGGAAGTGAGACCCAGTACTTC. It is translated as CASSVGLAGSETQYF.

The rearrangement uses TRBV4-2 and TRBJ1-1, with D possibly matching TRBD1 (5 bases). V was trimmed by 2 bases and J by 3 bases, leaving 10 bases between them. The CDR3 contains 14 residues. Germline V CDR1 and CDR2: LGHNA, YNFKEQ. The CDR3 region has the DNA TGTGCCAGCAGCCAACCAGGGTTTTACACTGAAGCTTTCTTT. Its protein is CASSQPGFYTEAFF.

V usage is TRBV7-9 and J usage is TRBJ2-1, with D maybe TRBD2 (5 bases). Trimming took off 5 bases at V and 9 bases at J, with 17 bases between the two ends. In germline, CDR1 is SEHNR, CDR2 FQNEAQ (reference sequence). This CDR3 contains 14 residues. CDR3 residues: CASSTSEGEGEQFF. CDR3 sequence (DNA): TGTGCCAGCAGCACCTCGGAAGGCGAGGGTGAGCAGTTCTTC. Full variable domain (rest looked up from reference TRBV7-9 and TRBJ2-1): DTGVSQNPRHKITKRGQNVTFRCDPISEHNRLYWYRQTLGQGPEFLTYFQNEAQLEKSRLLSDRFSAERPKGSFSTLEIQRTEQGDSAMYLCASSTSEGEGEQFFGPGTRLTVL.

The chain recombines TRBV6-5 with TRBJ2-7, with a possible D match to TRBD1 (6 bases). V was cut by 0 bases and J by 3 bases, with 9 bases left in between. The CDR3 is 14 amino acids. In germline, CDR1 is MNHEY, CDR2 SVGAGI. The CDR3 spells CASSYSSTGYEQYF. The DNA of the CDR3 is TGTGCCAGCAGTTACTCGTCGACAGGCTACGAGCAGTACTTC.

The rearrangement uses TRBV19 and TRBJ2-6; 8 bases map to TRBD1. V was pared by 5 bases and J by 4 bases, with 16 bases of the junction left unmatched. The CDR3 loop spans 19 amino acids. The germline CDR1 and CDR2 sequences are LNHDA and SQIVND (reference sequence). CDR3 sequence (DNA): TGTGCCAGTAGTCCCCTCGGACAGGGCCCATGGACAGGGGCCAACGTCCTGACTTTC. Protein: CASSPLGQGPWTGANVLTF.

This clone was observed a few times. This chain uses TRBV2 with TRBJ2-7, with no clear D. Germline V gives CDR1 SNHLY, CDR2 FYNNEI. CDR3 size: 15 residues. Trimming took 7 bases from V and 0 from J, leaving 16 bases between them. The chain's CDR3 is CASTQVLTLSYEQYF. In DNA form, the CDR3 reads TGTGCCAGCACCCAGGTCCTGACCCTCTCCTACGAGCAGTACTTC.

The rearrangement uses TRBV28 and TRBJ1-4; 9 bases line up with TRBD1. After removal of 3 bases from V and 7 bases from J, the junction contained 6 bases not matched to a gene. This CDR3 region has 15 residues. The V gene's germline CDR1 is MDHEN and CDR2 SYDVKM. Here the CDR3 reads CASSFAGTGFEKLFF. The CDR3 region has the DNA TGTGCCAGCAGTTTTGCCGGGACAGGGTTTGAAAAACTGTTTTTT.